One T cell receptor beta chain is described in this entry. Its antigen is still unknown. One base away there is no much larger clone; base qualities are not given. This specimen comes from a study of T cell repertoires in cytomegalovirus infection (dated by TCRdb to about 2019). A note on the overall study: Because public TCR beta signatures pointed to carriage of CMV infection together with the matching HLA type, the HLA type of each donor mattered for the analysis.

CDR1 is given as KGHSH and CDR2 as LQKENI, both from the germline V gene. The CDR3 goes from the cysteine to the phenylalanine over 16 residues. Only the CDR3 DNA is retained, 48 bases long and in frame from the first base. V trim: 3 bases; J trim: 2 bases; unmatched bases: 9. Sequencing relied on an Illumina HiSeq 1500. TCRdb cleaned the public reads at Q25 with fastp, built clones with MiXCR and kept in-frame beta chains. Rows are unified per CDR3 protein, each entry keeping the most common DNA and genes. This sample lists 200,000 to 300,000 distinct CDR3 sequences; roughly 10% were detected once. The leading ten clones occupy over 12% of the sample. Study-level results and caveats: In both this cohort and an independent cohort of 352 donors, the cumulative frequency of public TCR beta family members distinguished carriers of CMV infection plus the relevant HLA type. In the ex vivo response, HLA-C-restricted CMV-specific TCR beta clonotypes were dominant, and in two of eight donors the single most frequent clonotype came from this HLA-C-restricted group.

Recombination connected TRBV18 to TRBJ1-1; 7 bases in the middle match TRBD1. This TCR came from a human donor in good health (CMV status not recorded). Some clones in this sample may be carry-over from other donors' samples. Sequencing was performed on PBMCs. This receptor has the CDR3 CASSPFVGTANTEAFF. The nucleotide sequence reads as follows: TGTGCCAGCTCACCTTTCGTCGGGACAGCCAACACTGAAGCTTTCTTT.